This TCR beta chain was captured by sequencing in a study of blood T cells in healthy people across ages (dated by TCRdb to the mid-2010s). Regarding the complete study: In model experiments, template switching captured about one uniquely barcoded TCR beta cDNA molecule for every two T cells. Using the same blood draw, the study looked at two additional independent replicas of 1 million unique cDNA reads for two donors, one aged 18 to 29 and the other aged 80 or older. Four age groups were formed from the donors: young (average roughly 15 years), middle-aged (around 40), aged (roughly 56) and long-lived (approximately 80). Age-related changes in TCR beta repertoire diversity were measured in the study by deep sequencing normalized with unique cDNA molecular identifiers.

Receptor amplification or capture employed 5' RACE. Reads for this sample came from an Illumina HiSeq 2500. A second roughly 6 to 12 cycle PCR used a sample-barcoded 5' primer and a J-beta primer mix. Each TCR beta cDNA molecule received a unique molecular identifier from a template-switch 5' adaptor carrying 12 random nucleotides. Each sample yielded at least 2.5 million CDR3-containing paired-end reads. First-strand cDNA was synthesized from all RNA with the Mint cDNA synthesis kit, primed by a TRBC-specific oligonucleotide. Following uracil-DNA glycosylase treatment, all cDNA underwent a first 18-cycle PCR with the universal primers M1SS and BC2_uni_R. Processing in the source paper ran as follows. Normalization of each sample was performed by random selection of 1 million high-quality reads, each carrying a distinct molecular identifier. Instead of being binned into consensus sequences, reads that shared molecular identifiers were thrown out. MiTCR, run with a Q25 quality threshold and the strictest error-elimination algorithm, handled CDR3 identification, clonotype clustering and error correction. A nonparametric unseen species model with Euler transformation was used to estimate lower-bound total TCR beta diversity. In TCRdb, the public reads were trimmed at Q25 with fastp and aligned with MiXCR, with productive beta chains retained. When rows share a CDR3 protein, they turn into one entry using the most common DNA and genes. It is TCRdb's table, rather than the study itself, that gives the V and J calls and clone size. The sample contains nearly 800,000 distinct CDR3 sequences, 20% to 30% of them found a single time. Around 3.6% of the sample comes from the top ten.

General findings and caveats noted by the study authors: Observed TCR beta diversity per million T cells fell roughly linearly with age, and a significant reduction was already apparent by age around 36. Total diversity estimates from one million sequenced T cells were considered lower bounds and underestimates. Compared with the aged group, more naive CD4+ T cells, fewer expanded clones and increased TCR diversity were shown by the long-lived group, suggesting age selection. The CMV infection status of donors was not known, potentially confounding age-related changes in expanded clonotypes. Bulk unsorted PBMC profiling prevented conclusive comparison of naive and antigen-experienced compartments. A strong correlation was found between observed TCR beta diversity and the percentage of naive T cells measured by flow cytometry.

Donors were 39 systemically healthy Caucasian individuals from Russia aged about 6 to 100 years. Each donor gave ten milliliters of peripheral blood, collected into EDTA-treated Vacutainer tubes. Ficoll-Paque density-gradient centrifugation was used to isolate PBMCs, with at least 6.5 million obtained per sample. Trizol reagent was used to extract total RNA from PBMCs, with at least 5.5 micrograms per sample. For every donor, an aliquot of PBMCs went through flow cytometry to measure the percentages of naive CD45RAhigh/CD27high T cells. With respect to this clonotype: The target of this receptor is not known. No much larger clonotype is one base removed from it; base qualities were not supplied.

The data also belong to a second study, concerning T cells of mothers and their children. The second study's authors report: The donors were nine systemically healthy Caucasian individuals, made up of three mothers and their six children. cDNA synthesis consumed the entire amount of extracted RNA, loaded at approximately 1.4 ug RNA in each 15 ul reaction. In the second PCR, sample barcodes and 2-4 random nucleotides were introduced via the M1S primer. More than 8.5 million TCR beta CDR3 reads were obtained from each mother, and 2.5 million to 3 million reads were obtained from each child. TCR recombination output is similarly shaped by thymic selection in related and unrelated pairs, with a minor effect exerted by inherited differences. Normalized repertoire overlap was always slightly but never significantly higher in related than unrelated mother-child pairs. No persistent microchimeric T cell clones were detected, at a sensitivity of 90 to 100 clones per million clonotypes. The study used deep NGS to compare TCR beta repertoires of mothers and children, seeking features distinguishing related mother-child pairs from unrelated individuals. The mean age was 40 +/- 4 years for the mothers and approximately 11 +/- 4 years for the children. After adapter ligation was performed with NEBNext reagents, the libraries were sequenced on an Illumina HiSeq 2000 with 100+100 nt paired-end reads. To prevent cross-contamination, the mother and child libraries were prepared one month apart and sequenced in separate runs. Each donor had between about 450,000 and 2,100,000 distinct TCR beta clonotypes identified. Naive TCR beta clonotypes were estimated from low-frequency clonotypes matched to each donor's FACS-determined naive share, without sorting.

Sequences were obtained from blood. The TCR was taken from a boy aged 10-17 years in good health.

The CDR3 protein sequence reads: CASNNGLSTDTQYF. In nucleotides, the sequence is TGTGCCAGCAATAACGGCCTATCCACAGATACGCAGTATTTT. The rearrangement joined TRBV2 to TRBJ2-3, with an unclear D gene assignment. The CDR3 contains 14 residues, cysteine and phenylalanine counted. Only CDR3 DNA remains: 42 bases, in frame from the first base. The V and J ends are trimmed by 7 bases and 2 bases, leaving 13 bases between them. According to the germline V gene, CDR1 reads SNHLY and CDR2 reads FYNNEI.